The 9 T cell receptor beta chains below all came from one sample that was sequenced in a study of Ad26.COV2.S vaccination and SARS-CoV-2 variants. The treatment denotes: over 15 received Ad26.COV2.S at low or high dose, single or two shots; several received placebo; per-sample allocation not given. Sampling was done on day 63 after the first vaccine or placebo injection. The repertoire was sequenced with immunoSEQ multiplex PCR; TCRdb's copy has only in-frame clones and lacks some. The sample has some 320,000 clones, over 80% seen once. The starting material was peripheral blood, obtained in a trial of Ad26.COV2.S vaccine versus placebo. The receptor set was obtained from a person between 18 and 65 years old who received the Ad26.COV2.S COVID-19 vaccine or a placebo.

This chain links TRBV24-1 with TRBJ2-2; 12 bases match TRBD1. Per germline, CDR1 KGHDR and CDR2 SFDVKD. V trimming: 5 bases; J trimming: 6 bases; junction bases outside the gene matches: 9. The CDR3 contains 17 residues. The CDR3 DNA follows: TGTGCCACCAGTGCCCGGGAGGGACAGGGGGCCGCCGGGGAGCTGTTTTTT. Its protein is CATSAREGQGAAGELFF.

This clone was found once. The chain carries TRBV24-1 and TRBJ2-3, with D tentatively TRBD1 (5 bases). Germline V gives CDR1 KGHDR, CDR2 SFDVKD. This CDR3 is 14 amino acids long. V lost 6 bases and J 1 base, leaving 10 bases between the germline ends. CDR3 region: CATSYLGGTDTQYF. The CDR3 nucleotides read TGTGCCACCAGTTACTTAGGGGGCACAGATACGCAGTATTTT.

The V and J genes are TRBV10-3 and TRBJ2-1; possibly TRBD2 for D (5 bases). CDR1 is ENHRY and CDR2 is SYGVKD in the germline V gene. V shed 10 bases and J shed 10 bases, with 20 bases lying between them. This CDR3 is built from 13 residues. CDR3 DNA: TGTGCCAGTCTATTCGAGGGAAGTGCCGAGCAGTTCTTC. Translated, it gives CASLFEGSAEQFF.

This clone was seen a handful of times. CDR3 loop: CASIGTVKPYEQYF. As DNA, the CDR3 is TGTGCCAGCATCGGGACAGTTAAACCCTACGAGCAGTACTTC. The chain combines TRBV28 with TRBJ2-7, with TRBD1 matching 7 bases. CDR1 and CDR2 from the germline V gene are MDHEN and SYDVKM. V shed 7 bases and J 2 bases; nucleotides not matched to a gene: 8. This CDR3 is 14 amino acids long.

The J gene is TRBJ2-4, the V gene TRBV5-6; D may be TRBD1 (6 bases). CDR3 length: 17 residues. Trimming shortened V by 4 bases and J by 0 bases, and 17 bases separated the two germline ends. Germline CDR1 is SGHDT and CDR2 is YYEEEE. This CDR3 is CASSKGHSNLAKNIQYF. The CDR3 DNA is TGTGCCAGCAGCAAGGGACACTCAAATCTAGCCAAAAACATTCAGTACTTC.

This clone was detected only once. The chain links TRBV10-3 to TRBJ1-1, with D perhaps matching TRBD1 (5 bases). The germline V gene encodes CDR1 ENHRY and CDR2 SYGVKD. V was clipped by 5 bases and J by 3 bases, with 22 bases between them. The CDR3 totals 17 residues. For the CDR3, the DNA is TGTGCCATCAGTCCACTCGGGCCGGGGGGAACGGACACTGAAGCTTTCTTT. Residues: CAISPLGPGGTDTEAFF.

Only one count was recorded for this clone. V usage is TRBV3-1 (or the pseudogene TRBV3-2) and J usage is TRBJ2-1; 11 positions agree with TRBD2. Germline V lookup: CDR1 LGHDT, CDR2 YNNKEL (reference sequence). The junction had 6 bases not matched to a gene; V was cut back by 1 base and J by 4 bases. CDR3 length equals 17 residues. In nucleotides, the CDR3 is TGTGCCAGCAGCCAAGGATGGACTAGCGGGCTATACAATGAGCAGTTCTTC. Residues: CASSQGWTSGLYNEQFF.

The chain is built from TRBV11-2 and TRBJ2-2; D unclear. This CDR3 is 15 amino acids long. CDR1 and CDR2 from the germline V gene are SGHAT and FQNNGV. V dropped 5 bases and J dropped 6 bases, with 16 bases sitting between them. Written as DNA, the CDR3 is TGTGCCAGCAGCCCGGAGCCCAGAGTCTCCGGGGAGCTGTTTTTT. Encoded protein: CASSPEPRVSGELFF.

The chain recombines TRBV5-4 with TRBJ1-4; D is possibly TRBD1 (5 bases). V lost 2 bases and J lost 4, with 15 bases in between. Germline-derived CDR1 and CDR2 are SGHNT and YYREEE (reference sequence). The CDR3 is made up of 16 amino acids. CDR3 sequence: CASSFGLGRLNEKLFF. The CDR3 coding sequence is TGTGCCAGCAGCTTTGGTTTGGGACGGCTTAATGAAAAACTGTTTTTT.